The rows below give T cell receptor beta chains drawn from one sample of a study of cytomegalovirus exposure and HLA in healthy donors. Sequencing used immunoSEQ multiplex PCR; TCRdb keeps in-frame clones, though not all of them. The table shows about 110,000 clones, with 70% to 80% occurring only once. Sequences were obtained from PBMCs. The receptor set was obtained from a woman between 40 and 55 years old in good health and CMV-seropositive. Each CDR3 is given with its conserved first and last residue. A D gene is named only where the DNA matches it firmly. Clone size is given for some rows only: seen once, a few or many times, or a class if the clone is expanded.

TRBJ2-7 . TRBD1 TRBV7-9 TGTGCCAGCAGCTTCGGAAAACAGGGGCCCTACGAGCAGTACTTC CASSFGKQGPYEQYF
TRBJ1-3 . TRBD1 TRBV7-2 TGTGCCAGCGGACCTTGGACAGGGGTAGGAAACACCATATATTTT CASGPWTGVGNTIYF
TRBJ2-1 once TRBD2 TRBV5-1 TGCGCCAGCAGCTCGCAGGGGTTAGCGGGGAACAATGAGCAGTTCTTC CASSSQGLAGNNEQFF
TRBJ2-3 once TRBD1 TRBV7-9 TGTGCCAGCAGCTTTCAGGGGGACACAGGGGCCCGGGATACGCAGTATTTT CASSFQGDTGARDTQYF
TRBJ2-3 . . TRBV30 TGTGCCTGGAGTGGTACCGACTTCTTGACGCAGTATTTT CAWSGTDFLTQYF
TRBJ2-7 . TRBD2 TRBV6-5 TGTGCCAGCACCCCAGCGGGAGTTGACGAGCAGTACTTC CASTPAGVDEQYF
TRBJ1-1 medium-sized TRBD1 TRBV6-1 TGTGCCAGCAACTTACAGGGGAGCACTGAAGCTTTCTTT CASNLQGSTEAFF
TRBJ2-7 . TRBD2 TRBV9 TGTGCCAGCAGCGTACTAGCGGGAGGCGAGCAGTACTTC CASSVLAGGEQYF
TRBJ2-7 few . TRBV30 TGTGCCTGGAGTGTACGGGCAGGTCGGGGGGAGCAGTACTTC CAWSVRAGRGEQYF
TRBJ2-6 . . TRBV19 TGTGCCAGTAGTCCCGGGATCGGCTCTGGGGCCAACGTCCTGACTTTC CASSPGIGSGANVLTF
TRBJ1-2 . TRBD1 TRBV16 TGTGCCAGCAGCCAAGACAGGGAAGGTGGCTACACCTTC CASSQDREGGYTF
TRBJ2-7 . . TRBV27 TGTGCCAGCAGTCCGAGCTCCTACGAGCAGTACTTC CASSPSSYEQYF
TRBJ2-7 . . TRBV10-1 TGCGCCAGCAGTGAGCCGAGGGGGTGGAGCACCTACGAGCAGTACTTC CASSEPRGWSTYEQYF
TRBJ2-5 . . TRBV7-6 TGTGCCAGCAGGACGGGGATGGAGACCCAGTACTTC CASRTGMETQYF
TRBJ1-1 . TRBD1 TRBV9 TGTGCCAGCAGCGTGACAGGGGCGAACACTGAAGCTTTCTTT CASSVTGANTEAFF
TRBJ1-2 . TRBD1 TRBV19 TGTGCCAGTAGTCTACTCGGACAGGGGCATGGCTACACCTTC CASSLLGQGHGYTF
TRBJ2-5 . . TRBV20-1 TGCAGTGCGACAGGCCAAGAGACCCAGTACTTC CSATGQETQYF
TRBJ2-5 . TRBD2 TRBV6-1 TGTGCCAGCAGTGAGCGAGTCAGGGGACTAGCGGGAGTCAGAGAGACCCAGTACTTC CASSERVRGLAGVRETQYF
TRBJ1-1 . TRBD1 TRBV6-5 TGTGCCAGCAGAAGACAGGGGAACACTGAAGCTTTCTTT CASRRQGNTEAFF
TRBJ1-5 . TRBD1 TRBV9 TGTGCCAGCAGCGCTGGGACAGTCCCTAATCAGCCCCAGCATTTT CASSAGTVPNQPQHF
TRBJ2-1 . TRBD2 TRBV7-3 TGTGCCAGCAGCTTAATTAGCGGGGGGGTAGGCGAGCAGTTCTTC CASSLISGGVGEQFF
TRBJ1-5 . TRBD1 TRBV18 TGTGCCAGCTCACCACGGACAGGGCGGGATCAGCCCCAGCATTTT CASSPRTGRDQPQHF
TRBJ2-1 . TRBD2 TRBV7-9 TGTGCCAGCAGTCCTAGTCCTAGCGGAGTTGGATACAATGAGCAGTTCTTC CASSPSPSGVGYNEQFF
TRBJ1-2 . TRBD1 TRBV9 TGTGCCAGCACCCAAGGAGGGCAGGGGGGATATGGCTACACCTTC CASTQGGQGGYGYTF
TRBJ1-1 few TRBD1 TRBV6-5 TGTGCCAGCAGTTACTCGGGCGGGGACAGTGAAGCTTTCTTT CASSYSGGDSEAFF
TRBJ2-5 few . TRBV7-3 TGTGCCAGCAGCTCGCAGGGAGGAGCGACCCAGTACTTC CASSSQGGATQYF
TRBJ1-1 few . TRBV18 TGTGCCAGCTCACCCACTGGGAGGGAAGCTTTCTTT CASSPTGREAFF
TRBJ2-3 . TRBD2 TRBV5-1 TGCGCCAGCAGGGGACTAGCGGGAGTAGATACGCAGTATTTT CASRGLAGVDTQYF
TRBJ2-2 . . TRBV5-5 TGTGCCAGCAGCCCTCAACAGCGGATCGCCGGGGAGCTGTTTTTT CASSPQQRIAGELFF
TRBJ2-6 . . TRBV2 TGTGCCAGCAGTGATCCCCGGGACACTATTTCGTTTGGGGCCAACGTCCTGACTTTC CASSDPRDTISFGANVLTF
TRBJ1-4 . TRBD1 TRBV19 TGTGCCAGTAGTATGGGGTCCGGGACAGGGAATGAAAAACTGTTTTTT CASSMGSGTGNEKLFF
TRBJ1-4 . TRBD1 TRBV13 TGTGCCAGCAGCTCCGGGACAGGGAGGACTAATGAAAAACTGTTTTTT CASSSGTGRTNEKLFF
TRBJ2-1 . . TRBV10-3 TGTGCCATCAGTGAGAAGGACTTGAGCTCCTACAATGAGCAGTTCTTC CAISEKDLSSYNEQFF
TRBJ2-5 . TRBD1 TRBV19 TGTGCCAGTAGCCGGGACAGCCGGGTGACCCAGTACTTC CASSRDSRVTQYF
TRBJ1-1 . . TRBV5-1 TGCGCCAGCAGCTTGGGTTTAAACACTGAAGCTTTCTTT CASSLGLNTEAFF
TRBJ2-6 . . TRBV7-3 TGTGCCAGCAGCCCAAGGGGAGGTGGGGCCAACGTCCTGACTTTC CASSPRGGGANVLTF
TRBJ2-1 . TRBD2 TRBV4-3 TGCGCCAGCAGCCAGGGGACTAGCGGGGATTACAATGAGCAGTTCTTC CASSQGTSGDYNEQFF
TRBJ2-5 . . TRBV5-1 TGCGCCAGCAGTCAGAGGCCAGAGACCCAGTACTTC CASSQRPETQYF
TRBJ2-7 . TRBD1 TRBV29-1 TGCAGCGTCGGAAGACAGGGCTACGAGCAGTACTTC CSVGRQGYEQYF
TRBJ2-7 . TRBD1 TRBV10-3 TGTGCCATCAGTGTATCTCTCTCGTCCCCGACAGGGAGCTACGAGCAGTACTTC CAISVSLSSPTGSYEQYF
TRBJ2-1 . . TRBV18 TGTGCCAGCTCACCGGAGGGGGAGCAGTTCTTC CASSPEGEQFF
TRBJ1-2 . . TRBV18 TGTGCCAGCTCACCGGGGACATTATATGGCTACACCTTC CASSPGTLYGYTF
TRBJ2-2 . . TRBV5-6 TGTGCCAGCAGCCCACCGCGGAGAGCTGCCGGGGAGCTGTTTTTT CASSPPRRAAGELFF
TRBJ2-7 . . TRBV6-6 TGTGCCAGCAGTTCCTCAGTGGGCCGCTACGAGCAGTACTTC CASSSSVGRYEQYF